This T cell receptor (beta chain) was identified in a study of cytomegalovirus exposure and HLA in healthy donors. Regarding donors, all were healthy bone marrow donors. This clone was detected only a few times. Its antigen is currently unknown. Amplification used 60 Vbeta primers and 13 Jbeta primers. Data came from immunoSEQ multiplex PCR; TCRdb stores just in-frame clones and leaves some out. The sample carries around 110,000 clones, approximately 9.4% recorded once. Notes on the study in general: There were reportedly fewer N-insertions in an Asian-associated ancestry cluster than the roughly 610-donor mean, in a later analysis. A few CMV-associated chains were confirmed in vitro to be specific for CMV antigens.

Per the germline V gene, CDR1 is SGHDT and CDR2 is YYEEEE. The CDR3 runs to 16 residues. J was trimmed by 5 bases and V by 2 bases; bases with no gene match: 10. This sequence was found in a man aged 25-40 years in good health and CMV-seronegative. The chain employs TRBV5-6 and TRBJ2-3, with 8 bases matching TRBD2. The specimen was PBMCs. In DNA form, the CDR3 reads TGTGCCAGCAGCTTCGTATACGGGGGGGCGGAAGATACGCAGTATTTT. Protein sequence: CASSFVYGGAEDTQYF.